This T cell receptor (beta chain) appears in the sequencing data of a study of shared clonotypes between healthy human individuals. Sorted subsets were amplified in replicate PCRs using 200 ng DNA, 30,000 to 35,000 T cell genomes. Per the study methods: Junction-only immunoSEQ sequences carried no quality scores, so filtering differed. The method was immunoSEQ multiplex PCR; TCRdb's version includes in-frame clones alone and lacks a portion of them. The DNA gave D and trimming, while V, J and clone size come from that table. The sample lists 1,400,000 or so clones; approximately 98.5% were seen once. In the case of this clone: The antigen remains unidentified.

CDR1 and CDR2 (germline): SEHNR, FQNEAQ (reference sequence). Trimming left V 5 bases short and J 4 bases short, with 20 bases between. This CDR3 is built from 16 residues. General study results and limits: Although depth was large, rarefaction showed that sequencing of the sorted subsets was incomplete. A few donors held 5% to 5.5% of naive CD4 clonotypes in common.

The sample taken for sequencing was naive CD4+ T cells sorted from blood. The subset here: CD45RA+ positively selected. The receptor was derived from a man aged 25 to 40 in good health. This chain joins TRBV7-9 and TRBJ1-1; weak D call: TRBD1 (5 bases). In DNA form, the CDR3 reads TGTGCCAGCAGCCCCAAGAAGATCAGGGTAGGCACTGAAGCTTTCTTT. This translates into CASSPKKIRVGTEAFF.